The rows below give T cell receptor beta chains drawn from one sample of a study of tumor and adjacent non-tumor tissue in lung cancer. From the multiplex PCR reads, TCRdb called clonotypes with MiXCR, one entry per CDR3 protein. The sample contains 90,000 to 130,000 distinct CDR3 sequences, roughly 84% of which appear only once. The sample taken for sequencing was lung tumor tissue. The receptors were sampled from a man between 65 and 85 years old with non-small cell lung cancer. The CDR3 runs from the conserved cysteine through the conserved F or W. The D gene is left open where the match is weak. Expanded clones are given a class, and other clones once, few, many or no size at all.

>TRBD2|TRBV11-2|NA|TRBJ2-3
CASSPRLAGGHRDTVYF
TGTGCCAGCAGCCCTAGACTAGCGGGGGGGCATAGAGATACGGTTTATTTT
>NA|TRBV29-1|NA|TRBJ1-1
CTIVAERPGAFF
TGCACCATTGTGGCGGAGAGGCCTGGAGCTTTCTTT
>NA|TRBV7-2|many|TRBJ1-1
CASINGNVNTEAFF
TGTGCCAGCATCAACGGGAACGTGAACACTGAAGCTTTCTTT
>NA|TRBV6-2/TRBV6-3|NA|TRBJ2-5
CVSSRAAWETQYF
TGTGTCAGCTCCCGGGCGGCATGGGAGACCCAGTACTTC
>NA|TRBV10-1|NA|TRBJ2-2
CSSSVGRSNTGELFF
TGCTCCAGCAGTGTAGGGAGGTCGAACACCGGGGAGCTGTTTTTC
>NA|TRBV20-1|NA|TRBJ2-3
CSARGWDTQYF
TGCAGTGCTAGGGGCTGGGATACGCAGTATTTT
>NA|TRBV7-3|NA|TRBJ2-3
CASKTMHADTQYF
TGTGCCAGCAAAACAATGCATGCAGATACGCAGTATTTT
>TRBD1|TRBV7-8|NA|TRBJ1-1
CASIQGARNTEAFF
TGTGCCAGTATCCAGGGGGCTCGTAACACTGAAGCTTTCTTT
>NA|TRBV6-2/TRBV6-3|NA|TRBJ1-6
CARSPRATASLLHF
TGTGCCAGGAGCCCACGAGCAACGGCTTCACTCCTCCACTTT
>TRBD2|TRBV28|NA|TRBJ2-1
CASLRGGSSYNEQLF
TGTGCCAGCCTCCGCGGCGGGAGCTCCTACAATGAGCAGTTATTC
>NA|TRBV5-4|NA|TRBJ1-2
CTSSLGANYGYTF
TGTACCAGCAGCTTGGGCGCTAACTATGGCTACACCTTC
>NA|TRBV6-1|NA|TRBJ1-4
CASSVGKGNEKPFF
NA
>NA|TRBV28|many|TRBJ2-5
CASSFVRGWQETQYF
TGTGCCAGCAGTTTTGTCAGGGGCTGGCAAGAGACCCAGTACTTC
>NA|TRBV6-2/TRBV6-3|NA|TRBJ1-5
CASKRGGRPQHF
TGTGCCAGCAAAAGAGGGGGTCGGCCCCAGCATTTT
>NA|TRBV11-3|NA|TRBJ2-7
CASSLDETLGEHYF
TGTGCCAGCAGCTTGGACGAGACGTTAGGAGAGCACTACTTC
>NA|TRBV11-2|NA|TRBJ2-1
CASGLHVWDWASYSEQFF
TGTGCCAGCGGCTTACATGTGTGGGACTGGGCCTCCTATAGTGAGCAGTTCTTC